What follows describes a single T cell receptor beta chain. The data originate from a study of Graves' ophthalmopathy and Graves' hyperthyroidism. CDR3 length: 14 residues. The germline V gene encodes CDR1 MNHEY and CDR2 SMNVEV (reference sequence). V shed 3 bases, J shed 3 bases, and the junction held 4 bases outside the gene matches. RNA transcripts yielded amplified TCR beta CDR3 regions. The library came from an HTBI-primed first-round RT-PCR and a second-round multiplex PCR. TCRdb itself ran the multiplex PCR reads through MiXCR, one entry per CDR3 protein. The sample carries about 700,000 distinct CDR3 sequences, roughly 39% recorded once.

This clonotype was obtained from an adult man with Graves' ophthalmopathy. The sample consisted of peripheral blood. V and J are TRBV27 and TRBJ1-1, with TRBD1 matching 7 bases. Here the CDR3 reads CASSFNRGHTEAFF. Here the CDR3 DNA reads TGTGCCAGCAGTTTCAACAGGGGCCACACTGAAGCTTTCTTT.